This T cell receptor (beta chain) was captured in a study of blood T cell repertoires in COVID-19. Study at large: Samples taken during acute and convalescent COVID-19 were collected in the United States, Italy and Spain. Sample material is recorded as cDNA or gDNA derived from T cells, B-cell-depleted T cells, or PBMCs.

Per the original data handling: Amplification of reference gene primers provided the estimated nucleated cell counts. Profiled with immunoSEQ multiplex PCR; TCRdb holds only in-frame clones, not every one. V and J calls and clone size are copied from that table; D and trimming were computed from the DNA. Of around 150,000 clones in the sample, approximately 80% were seen once. The sample comprised peripheral blood. The receptor's source is a woman older than 75 in a cohort sampled during active or convalescent COVID-19.

In DNA form, the CDR3 reads TGTGCCAGCAGCAACAGGAGAGGTGGGGCCAACGTCCTGACTTTC. Translated, it gives CASSNRRGGANVLTF. The chain uses TRBV7-2 and TRBJ2-6; D perhaps matches TRBD1 (5 bases). Germline CDR1 SGHTA, CDR2 FQGNSA. The CDR3 extends over 15 amino acids. V dropped 5 bases and J dropped 3 bases, with 11 bases sitting between them. Together with reference TRBV7-2 and TRBJ2-6, the CDR3 gives the full variable domain: GAGVSQSPSNKVTEKGKDVELRCDPISGHTALYWYRQSLGQGLEFLIYFQGNSAPDKSGLPSDRFSAERTGGSVSTLTIQRTQQEDSAVYLCASSNRRGGANVLTFGAGSRLTVL.